One and the same sample provided the 27 T cell receptor beta chains below, sequenced in a study of T cell responses to AZD1222 COVID-19 vaccine. Using immunoSEQ multiplex PCR, the repertoire was profiled, and TCRdb retains in-frame clones only, with some absent. The repertoire consists of 160,000 or so clones, with around 87% occurring once and the leading ten covering about 9%. The starting material was peripheral blood, obtained 28 days after the second AZD1222 dose. Every receptor here comes from an adult who received the AZD1222 COVID-19 vaccine.

Here the CDR3 reads CASSYTTSGSPVNNIQYF. The CDR3 nucleotides are TGTGCCAGCAGTTACACGACTAGCGGGAGCCCCGTTAATAACATTCAGTACTTC. The V call is TRBV6-2 or TRBV6-3, the J call TRBJ2-4; 12 nucleotides align to TRBD2. This CDR3 is built from 18 residues. The V and J ends lost 2 bases and 7 bases, in that order; junction bases with no gene match: 12. Germline-derived CDR1 and CDR2 are MNHEY and SVGEGT.

V and J are TRBV9 and TRBJ2-1; possibly TRBD1 or TRBD2 for D (6 bases each). CDR3 length: 15 amino acids. Germline-derived CDR1 and CDR2 are SGDLS and YYNGEE. V lost 6 bases to trimming and J lost 5 bases, with 18 bases between them. Here the CDR3 DNA reads TGTGCCAGCACCATAGGGGGGAATGTGGACAATGAGCAGTTCTTC. It specifies CASTIGGNVDNEQFF.

The chain combines TRBV28 with TRBJ1-2; D may be TRBD1 (6 bases). This CDR3 has 12 residues. CDR1 MDHEN and CDR2 SYDVKM come from the germline V gene. Deletions cut 5 bases from V and 6 bases from J, with 10 bases between. The CDR3 nucleotides read TGTGCCAGCAGTGCCTACAGGGATGGCTACACCTTC. It specifies CASSAYRDGYTF.

The chain combines TRBV2 with TRBJ2-3, with D possibly matching TRBD2 (5 bases). This CDR3 contains 14 residues. The V gene lost 4 bases and the J gene lost 0 bases, with 8 bases spanning the gap. CDR1 and CDR2 (germline): SNHLY, FYNNEI. The CDR3 coding sequence is TGTGCCAGCAGTGTTGGGAGAAGCACAGATACGCAGTATTTT. Encoded protein: CASSVGRSTDTQYF.

The genes are TRBV5-1 and TRBJ2-7; D is unclear. The V end was cut by 1 base, the J end by 2 bases, with 10 bases between. This CDR3 is built from 14 residues. The germline V gene has CDR1 SGHRS and CDR2 YFSETQ. The CDR3 sequence is CASSLNPGPYEQYF. CDR3 in DNA: TGCGCCAGCAGCTTGAATCCGGGCCCCTACGAGCAGTACTTC.

A single count supports this clone. The V and J genes are TRBV3-1 (or the pseudogene TRBV3-2) and TRBJ1-1; the D gene is possibly TRBD1 (5 bases). The CDR3 is 15 amino acids. Trimming stripped 4 bases from V and 1 base from J, with 13 bases between. CDR1 and CDR2 from the germline V gene are LGHDT and YNNKEL (reference sequence). The CDR3 DNA reads TGTGCCAGCAGCCTCGGGGGGAACCCGAACACTGAAGCTTTCTTT. Amino acid sequence: CASSLGGNPNTEAFF.

The chain is built from TRBV7-2 and TRBJ1-5; the match to TRBD1 covers 9 bases. Trimming cost V 2 bases and J 6 bases; bases outside gene matches: 8. There are 16 residues in the CDR3. In germline, CDR1 is SGHTA, CDR2 FQGNSA. CDR3 DNA: TGTGCCAGCAGCTTATTGCCGGGACAGGGAGTTCAGCCCCAGCATTTT. Translated, it gives CASSLLPGQGVQPQHF.

Only one count was recorded for this clone. V is TRBV7-9 and J is TRBJ1-4; TRBD1 is a possible D gene (6 bases). The V end was cut by 1 base, the J end by 8 bases, with 11 bases between. The CDR3 has 14 residues. CDR1 is SEHNR, CDR2 FQNEAQ, per germline (reference sequence). CDR3 loop: CASSLVGGDEKLFF. CDR3 coding DNA: TGTGCCAGCAGCTTAGTAGGGGGGGACGAAAAACTGTTTTTT.

This rearrangement joins TRBV12-2 to TRBJ2-7; TRBD1 reflects the table's D call only, with no check against the DNA. TRBV12-2 has pseudogene status. The CDR3 totals 15 residues. The CDR3 spells CASRRPPDRLYEQYF. The CDR3, as DNA: TGTGCAAGTCGCCGCCCGCCCGACAGGCTCTACGAGCAGTACTTC.

The chain has TRBV7-2 and TRBJ1-4, with D possibly being TRBD1 (6 bases). Germline CDR1 and CDR2: SGHTA and FQGNSA. V lost 4 bases to trimming and J lost 8 bases, with 23 bases between them. CDR3 length equals 17 residues. The CDR3 DNA sequence: TGTGCCAGCAGCTCGACATTCCAACAGGGAAAAAAAGAAAAACTGTTTTTT. This codes for CASSSTFQQGKKEKLFF.

In this sample, this clone turned up a few times. The V gene is TRBV7-9, the J gene TRBJ2-7, with 8 bases lining up with TRBD1. Germline loops: CDR1 SEHNR, CDR2 FQNEAQ (reference sequence). V was clipped by 5 bases and J by 1 base; unmatched bases: 4. The CDR3 covers 14 residues. This chain's CDR3 is CASSARQGSYEQYF. The CDR3 region has the DNA TGTGCCAGCAGCGCCCGACAGGGGTCCTACGAGCAGTACTTC.

This clone was seen a single time. The rearrangement links TRBV10-1 to TRBJ2-5; D gene unclear. The CDR3 consists of 13 residues. The germline gives CDR1 WNHNN, CDR2 SYGVQD (reference sequence). V dropped 2 bases and J dropped 1 base, with 5 bases sitting between them. CDR3: CASSEGSQETQYF. CDR3 in DNA: TGCGCCAGCAGTGAGGGCAGCCAAGAGACCCAGTACTTC.

This clone occurred a few times. The chain employs TRBV30 and TRBJ1-2; maybe TRBD1 (5 bases). The CDR3 contains 12 residues. Germline CDR1 reads GTSNPN; CDR2 reads SVGIG (reference sequence). V lost 4 bases to trimming and J lost 7 bases, with 13 bases between them. DNA of the CDR3: TGTGCCTGGACCCGGGACTCCGGTGGCTACACCTTC. The encoded protein is CAWTRDSGGYTF.

This chain links TRBV7-2 with TRBJ2-3, with D tentatively TRBD2 (5 bases). CDR3 length equals 15 residues. Germline V gives CDR1 SGHTA, CDR2 FQGNSA. V was cut by 4 bases and J by 0 bases, with 11 bases left in between. The CDR3 DNA reads TGTGCCAGCAGCTCCAGAGCGGCTAGCACAGATACGCAGTATTTT. This sequence encodes CASSSRAASTDTQYF.

The CDR3 loop reads CASGLTWGQWETQYF. As DNA, the CDR3 is TGTGCTAGTGGTTTGACTTGGGGACAGTGGGAGACCCAGTACTTC. The V call is TRBV12-5, the J call TRBJ2-5; 7 nucleotides match TRBD1. The CDR3 is 15 amino acids. CDR1 and CDR2 (germline): LGHNT, FRNRAP. The junction had 8 bases not matched to a gene; V was cut back by 2 bases and J by 5 bases.

The rearrangement links TRBV7-9 to TRBJ1-1; 7 nucleotides agree with TRBD1. The V segment lost 2 bases and the J segment 11 bases; nucleotides outside the gene matches: 5. The germline CDR1 and CDR2 sequences are SEHNR and FQNEAQ (reference sequence). The CDR3 has 12 amino acids. CDR3 in DNA: TGTGCCAGCAGCTTAAGTCGCAGGGGGGCTTTCTTT. Residues: CASSLSRRGAFF.

This chain connects TRBV6-2 or TRBV6-3 to TRBJ2-7; D is unresolved. The V end was cut by 5 bases, the J end by 0 bases, with 14 bases between. CDR1 is MNHEY, CDR2 SVGEGT, per germline. This CDR3 comprises 15 residues. CDR3 residues: CASSPRRDLSYEQYF. The CDR3 DNA is TGTGCCAGCAGTCCCCGCAGAGACCTCTCCTACGAGCAGTACTTC.

The chain couples TRBV2 to TRBJ1-1, with 9 bases that match TRBD1. This CDR3 is built from 16 residues. The germline gives CDR1 SNHLY, CDR2 FYNNEI. Trimming took 6 bases from V and 0 from J; bases not matched to a gene: 8. CDR3 amino acids: CASSELQGALNTEAFF. The CDR3 coding sequence is TGTGCCAGCAGCGAGTTACAGGGGGCCTTGAACACTGAAGCTTTCTTT.

This clone turned up a few times. V and J are TRBV5-1 and TRBJ2-3, with TRBD2 matching 7 bases. This CDR3 spans 15 amino acids. The V and J ends lost 4 bases and 4 bases, in that order; junction bases with no gene match: 9. Germline lookup yields CDR1 SGHRS and CDR2 YFSETQ. This CDR3 is CASSLTGGSPDTQYF. CDR3 bases: TGCGCCAGCAGCCTGACTGGCGGGAGCCCAGATACGCAGTATTTT.

The V and J genes are TRBV9 and TRBJ1-4, with 8 bases identical to TRBD1. Germline values: CDR1 SGDLS, CDR2 YYNGEE. This CDR3 comprises 15 residues. Losses at the gene ends were 4 bases for V and 3 bases for J; bases not matched to a gene: 5. The CDR3 sequence: CASSPRQGPNEKLFF. For the CDR3, the DNA is TGTGCCAGCAGCCCCCGACAGGGGCCTAATGAAAAACTGTTTTTT. Together with reference TRBV9 and TRBJ1-4, the CDR3 gives the full variable domain: DSGVTQTPKHLITATGQRVTLRCSPRSGDLSVYWYQQSLDQGLQFLIQYYNGEERAKGNILERFSAQQFPDLHSELNLSSLELGDSALYFCASSPRQGPNEKLFFGSGTQLSVL.

The chain employs TRBV18 and TRBJ1-6, with D unclear. The germline gives CDR1 KGHSH, CDR2 LQKENI. Trimming cost V 3 bases and J 6 bases, with 12 bases left between them. The CDR3 sequence is 15 residues long. DNA of the CDR3: TGTGCCAGCTCACCTCAGACACCAAGTAATTCACCCCTCCACTTT. Translating gives CASSPQTPSNSPLHF.

This CDR3 is CAWSARKGYGYTF. The CDR3 DNA sequence: TGTGCCTGGAGTGCCCGAAAGGGCTATGGCTACACCTTC. V usage is TRBV30 and J usage is TRBJ1-2; no clear D. CDR3 length: 13 amino acids. Germline lookup yields CDR1 GTSNPN and CDR2 SVGIG (reference sequence). V gave up 1 base and J gave up 4 bases, with 10 bases separating them.

This clone appeared once. This chain joins TRBV28 and TRBJ2-2, with unresolved D. Germline V lookup: CDR1 MDHEN, CDR2 SYDVKM. The CDR3 is made up of 14 amino acids. The V end lost 3 bases, the J end lost 5 bases, and 10 bases lay between the germline ends. CDR3 in DNA: TGTGCCAGCAGTTTCCCTTGGGGAACCGGGGAGCTGTTTTTT. Protein: CASSFPWGTGELFF.

This chain uses TRBV7-3 with TRBJ2-1, with 7 bases matching TRBD2. Germline assignment: CDR1 SGHTA and CDR2 FQGTGA. This CDR3 contains 14 residues. V lost 2 bases and J lost 9; bases outside the gene matches: 7. CDR3 nucleotide sequence: TGTGCCAGCAGCTTAGCGGGAGATTTCACTGAGCAGTTCTTC. It is translated as CASSLAGDFTEQFF. The entire variable domain, with the rest obtained from reference TRBV7-3 and TRBJ2-1, is as follows: GAGVSQTPSNKVTEKGKYVELRCDPISGHTALYWYRQSLGQGPEFLIYFQGTGAADDSGLPNDRFFAVRPEGSVSTLKIQRTERGDSAVYLCASSLAGDFTEQFFGPGTRLTVL.

The chain recombines TRBV20-1 with TRBJ1-2; 9 bases are shared with TRBD1. Germline CDR1 is DFQATT and CDR2 is SNEGSKA (reference sequence). With V trimmed by 3 bases and J by 6 bases, 14 bases remained unmatched. CDR3 length equals 16 residues. CDR3 in amino acids: CSASSTAGTGRHGYTF. The CDR3 nucleotides read TGCAGTGCTAGTAGTACTGCGGGGACAGGGAGGCATGGCTACACCTTC.

The rearrangement joins TRBV4-2 to TRBJ2-7; tentatively, D is TRBD1 (6 bases). Germline-derived CDR1 and CDR2 are LGHNA and YNFKEQ. The CDR3 is made up of 15 amino acids. The ends were cut back, 1 base at V and 1 base at J, with 11 bases in the middle. CDR3 amino acids: CASSQGWGQSYEQYF. Written as DNA, the CDR3 is TGTGCCAGCAGCCAAGGGTGGGGGCAGTCCTACGAGCAGTACTTC.

The chain employs TRBV29-1 and TRBJ2-5; the D gene is possibly TRBD1 (5 bases). The ends were cut back, 1 base at V and 3 bases at J, with 6 bases in the middle. The CDR3 covers 12 residues. Germline assignment: CDR1 SQVTM and CDR2 ANQGSEA. CDR3 DNA: TGCAGCGTTGAAGGACAGAAAGAGACCCAGTACTTC. It is translated as CSVEGQKETQYF.